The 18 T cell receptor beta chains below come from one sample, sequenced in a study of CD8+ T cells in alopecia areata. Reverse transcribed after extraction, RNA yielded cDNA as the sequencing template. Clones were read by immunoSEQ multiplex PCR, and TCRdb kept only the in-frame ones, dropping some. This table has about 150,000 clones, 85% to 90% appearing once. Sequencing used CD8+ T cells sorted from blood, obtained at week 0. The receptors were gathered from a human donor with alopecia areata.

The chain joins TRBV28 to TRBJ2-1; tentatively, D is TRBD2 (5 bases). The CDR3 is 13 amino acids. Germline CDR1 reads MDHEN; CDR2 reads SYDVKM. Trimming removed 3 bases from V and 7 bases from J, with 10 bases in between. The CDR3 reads CASSFVRTNEQFF. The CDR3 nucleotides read TGTGCCAGCAGTTTTGTTAGGACTAATGAGCAGTTCTTC.

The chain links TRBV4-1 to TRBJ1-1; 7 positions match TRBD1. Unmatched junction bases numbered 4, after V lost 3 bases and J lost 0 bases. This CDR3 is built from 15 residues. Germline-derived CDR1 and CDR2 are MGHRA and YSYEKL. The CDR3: CASSHQGGMNTEAFF. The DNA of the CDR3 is TGCGCCAGCAGCCATCAAGGGGGCATGAACACTGAAGCTTTCTTT.

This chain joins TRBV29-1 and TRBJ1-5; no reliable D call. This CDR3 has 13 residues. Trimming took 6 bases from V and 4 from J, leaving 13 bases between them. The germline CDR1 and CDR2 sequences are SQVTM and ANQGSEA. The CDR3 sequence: CSVGGWDNQPQHF. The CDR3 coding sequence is TGCAGCGTGGGCGGATGGGATAATCAGCCCCAGCATTTT.

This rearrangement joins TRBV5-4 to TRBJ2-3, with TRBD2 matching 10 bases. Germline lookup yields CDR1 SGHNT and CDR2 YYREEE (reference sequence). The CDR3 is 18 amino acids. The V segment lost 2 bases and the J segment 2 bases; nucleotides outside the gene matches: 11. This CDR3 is CASSFWSGGAIITDTQYF. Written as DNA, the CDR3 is TGTGCCAGCAGCTTTTGGAGCGGGGGGGCGATAATCACAGATACGCAGTATTTT.

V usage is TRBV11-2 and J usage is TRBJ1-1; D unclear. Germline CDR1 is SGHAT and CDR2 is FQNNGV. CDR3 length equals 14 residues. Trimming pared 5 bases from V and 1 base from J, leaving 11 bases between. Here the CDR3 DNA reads TGTGCCAGCAGCCCCTATAAGGGGAACACTGAAGCTTTCTTT. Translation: CASSPYKGNTEAFF. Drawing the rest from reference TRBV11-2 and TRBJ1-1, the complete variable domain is EAGVAQSPRYKIIEKRQSVAFWCNPISGHATLYWYQQILGQGPKLLIQFQNNGVVDDSQLPKDRFSAERLKGVDSTLKIQPAKLEDSAVYLCASSPYKGNTEAFFGQGTRLTVV.

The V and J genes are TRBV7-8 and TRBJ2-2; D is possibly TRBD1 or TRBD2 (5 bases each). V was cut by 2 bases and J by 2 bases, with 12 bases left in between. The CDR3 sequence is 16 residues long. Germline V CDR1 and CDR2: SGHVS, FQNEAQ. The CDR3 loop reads CASSLWGKDNTGELFF. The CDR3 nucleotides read TGTGCCAGCAGCTTATGGGGGAAAGATAACACCGGGGAGCTGTTTTTT.

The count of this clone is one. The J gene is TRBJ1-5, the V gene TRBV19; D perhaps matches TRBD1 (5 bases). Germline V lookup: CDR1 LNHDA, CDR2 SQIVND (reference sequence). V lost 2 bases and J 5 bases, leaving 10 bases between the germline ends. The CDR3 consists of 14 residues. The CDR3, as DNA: TGTGCCAGTAGTATAAAGGGGTGGGATCAGCCCCAGCATTTT. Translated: CASSIKGWDQPQHF.

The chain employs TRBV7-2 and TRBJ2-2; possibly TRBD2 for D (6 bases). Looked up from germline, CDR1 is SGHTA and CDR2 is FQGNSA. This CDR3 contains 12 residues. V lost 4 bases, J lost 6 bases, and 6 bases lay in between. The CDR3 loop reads CASSWGAGELFF. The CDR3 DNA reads TGTGCCAGCAGCTGGGGGGCCGGGGAGCTGTTTTTT.

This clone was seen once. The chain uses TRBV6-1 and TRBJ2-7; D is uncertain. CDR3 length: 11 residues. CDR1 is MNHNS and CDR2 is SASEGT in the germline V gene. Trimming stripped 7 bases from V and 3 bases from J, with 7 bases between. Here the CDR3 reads CASTSLYEQYF. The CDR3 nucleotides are TGTGCCAGCACCTCTCTCTACGAGCAGTACTTC.

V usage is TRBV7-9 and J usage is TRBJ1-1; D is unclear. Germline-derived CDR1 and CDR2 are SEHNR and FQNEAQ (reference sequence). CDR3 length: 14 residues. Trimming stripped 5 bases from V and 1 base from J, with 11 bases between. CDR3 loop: CASSGWTENTEAFF. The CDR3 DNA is TGTGCCAGCAGCGGATGGACGGAGAACACTGAAGCTTTCTTT.

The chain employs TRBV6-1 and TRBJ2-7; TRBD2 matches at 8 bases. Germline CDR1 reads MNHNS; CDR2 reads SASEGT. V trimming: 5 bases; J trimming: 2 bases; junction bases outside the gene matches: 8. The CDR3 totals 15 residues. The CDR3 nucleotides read TGTGCCAGCAGTTCCCGGGATAGCGGGACCTACGAGCAGTACTTC. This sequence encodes CASSSRDSGTYEQYF.

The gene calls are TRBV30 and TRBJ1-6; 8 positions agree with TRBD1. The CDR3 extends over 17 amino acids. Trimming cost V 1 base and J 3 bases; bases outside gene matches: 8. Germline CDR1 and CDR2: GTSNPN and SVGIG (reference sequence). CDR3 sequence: CAWSGTDRANYNSPLHF. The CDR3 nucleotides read TGTGCCTGGAGTGGGACGGACAGGGCAAACTATAATTCACCCCTCCACTTT.

CDR3 in DNA: TGCAGCGTTGGAGGTCGTGATGGGACCGGACCAGATACGCAGTATTTT. Protein product: CSVGGRDGTGPDTQYF. V is TRBV29-1 and J is TRBJ2-3; D could derive from TRBD1 or TRBD2 (5 bases each). CDR1 is SQVTM and CDR2 is ANQGSEA in the germline V gene. Trimming shortened V by 4 bases and J by 4 bases, and 21 bases separated the two germline ends. The CDR3 is made up of 16 amino acids.

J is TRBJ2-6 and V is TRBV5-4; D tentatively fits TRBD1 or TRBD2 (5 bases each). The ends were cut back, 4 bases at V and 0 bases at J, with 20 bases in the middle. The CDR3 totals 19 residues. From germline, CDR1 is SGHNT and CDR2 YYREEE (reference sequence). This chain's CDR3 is CASSHLYGDLLSGANVLTF. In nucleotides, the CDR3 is TGTGCCAGCAGCCACCTCTACGGGGACCTCCTCTCTGGGGCCAACGTCCTGACTTTC. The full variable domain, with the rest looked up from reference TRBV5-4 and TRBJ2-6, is ETGVTQSPTHLIKTRGQQVTLRCSSQSGHNTVSWYQQALGQGPQFIFQYYREEENGRGNFPPRFSGLQFPNYSSELNVNALELDDSALYLCASSHLYGDLLSGANVLTFGAGSRLTVL.

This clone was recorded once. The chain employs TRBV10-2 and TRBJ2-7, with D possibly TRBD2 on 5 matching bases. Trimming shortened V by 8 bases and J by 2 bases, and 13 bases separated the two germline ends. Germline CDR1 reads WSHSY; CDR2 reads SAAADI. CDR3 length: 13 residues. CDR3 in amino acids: CASGDSVAYEQYF. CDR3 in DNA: TGCGCCAGCGGGGATAGCGTTGCCTACGAGCAGTACTTC.

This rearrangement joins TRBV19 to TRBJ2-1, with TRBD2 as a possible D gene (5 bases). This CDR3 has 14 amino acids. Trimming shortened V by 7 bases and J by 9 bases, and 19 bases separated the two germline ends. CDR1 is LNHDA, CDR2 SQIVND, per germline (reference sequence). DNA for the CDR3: TGTGCCAGTACGTCGGACGGGAATCGCGGTGAGCAGTTCTTC. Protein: CASTSDGNRGEQFF.

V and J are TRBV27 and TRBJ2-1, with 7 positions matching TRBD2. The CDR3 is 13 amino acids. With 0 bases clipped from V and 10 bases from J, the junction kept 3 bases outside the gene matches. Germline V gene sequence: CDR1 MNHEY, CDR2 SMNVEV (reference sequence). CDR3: CASSLSPLAEQFF. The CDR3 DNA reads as TGTGCCAGCAGTTTATCTCCACTAGCGGAGCAGTTCTTC.

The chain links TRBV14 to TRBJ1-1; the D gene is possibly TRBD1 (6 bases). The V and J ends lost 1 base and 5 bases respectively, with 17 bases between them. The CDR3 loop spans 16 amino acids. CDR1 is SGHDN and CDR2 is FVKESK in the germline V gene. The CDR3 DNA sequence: TGTGCCAGCAGCCAAGTGGCAGGGGCCCTGAGGACTGAAGCTTTCTTT. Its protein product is CASSQVAGALRTEAFF.